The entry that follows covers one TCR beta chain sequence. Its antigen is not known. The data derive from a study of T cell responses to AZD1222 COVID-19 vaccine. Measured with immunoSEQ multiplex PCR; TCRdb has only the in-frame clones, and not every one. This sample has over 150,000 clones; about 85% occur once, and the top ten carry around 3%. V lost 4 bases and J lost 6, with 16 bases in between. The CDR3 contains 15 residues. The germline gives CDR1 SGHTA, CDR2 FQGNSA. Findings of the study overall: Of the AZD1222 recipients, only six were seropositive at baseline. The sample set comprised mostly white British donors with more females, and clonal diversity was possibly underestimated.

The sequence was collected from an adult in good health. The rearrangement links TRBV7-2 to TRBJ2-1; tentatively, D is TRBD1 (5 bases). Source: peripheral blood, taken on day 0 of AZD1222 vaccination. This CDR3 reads CASSYVGDRGNEQFF. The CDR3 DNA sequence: TGTGCCAGCAGCTACGTAGGGGATAGGGGCAATGAGCAGTTCTTC.